The rows below give T cell receptor beta chains drawn from one sample of a study of blood T cell repertoires in COVID-19. Measured with immunoSEQ multiplex PCR; TCRdb has only the in-frame clones, and not every one. The data contain 150,000 to 200,000 clones, 60% to 85% of them singletons. The sequenced sample consisted of peripheral blood. These receptors were collected from a woman aged 60-70 years with COVID-19, enrolled during active disease. Both conserved end residues are part of each CDR3. Fields, in order: D gene, J gene, V gene, clone size, CDR3 DNA, CDR3 protein. The D gene is left open where the match is weak. Size is stated for part of the rows, as once, few or many counts, or as a class when the clone is expanded.

- | TRBJ2-1 | TRBV14 | - | TGTGCCAGCAGCCAAGTAGGGGGGAGGGCCAGTTGGAATGAGCAGTTCTTC | CASSQVGGRASWNEQFF
- | TRBJ1-1 | TRBV29-1 | - | TGCAGCGCTAATAACCAGGGCGGCGGCACTGAAGCTTTCTTT | CSANNQGGGTEAFF
- | TRBJ2-3 | TRBV5-1 | - | TGCGCCAGCAGCTTGGGCGGTGGAGGGGGCGCAGGGGATACGCAGTATTTT | CASSLGGGGGAGDTQYF
TRBD2 | TRBJ2-3 | TRBV7-2 | - | TGTGCCAGCAGCCCTAGCGGGAGTCGGGATACGCAGTATTTT | CASSPSGSRDTQYF
TRBD1 | TRBJ2-5 | TRBV6-4 | once | TGTGCCAGCAGCGCCCAACAGGGGGCGCATGAGACCCAGTACTTC | CASSAQQGAHETQYF
TRBD2 | TRBJ2-7 | TRBV6-2/TRBV6-3 | - | TGTGCCAGCAGTGTCTATGCGGGAGTTCCCTACGAGCAGTACTTC | CASSVYAGVPYEQYF
TRBD1 | TRBJ2-4 | TRBV27 | - | TGTGCCAGCAGTTTAGGGGGACAGGACATTCAGTACTTC | CASSLGGQDIQYF
- | TRBJ1-1 | TRBV6-5 | - | TGTGCCAGCAGTCCCAAGGGGGGGGCGGAAGCTTTCTTT | CASSPKGGAEAFF
- | TRBJ2-5 | TRBV10-2 | - | TGCGCCAGCAGTGAGCCGGCGGAGCAAGAGACCCAGTACTTC | CASSEPAEQETQYF
- | TRBJ1-3 | TRBV19 | - | TGTGCCAGTAGTTCCCAGATAAGCTCTGGAAACACCATATATTTT | CASSSQISSGNTIYF
- | TRBJ2-2 | TRBV5-4 | - | TGTGCCAGCAGCTGGGGAGACCGGGTGCCCGGGGAGCTGTTTTTT | CASSWGDRVPGELFF
- | TRBJ1-1 | TRBV6-4 | - | TGTGCCAGCAGTGTTTCCATCAACACTGAAGCTTTCTTT | CASSVSINTEAFF
- | TRBJ2-7 | TRBV5-4 | - | TGTGCCAGCAGCCTGGCGGAGCAGGGGATCTACGAGCAGTACTTC | CASSLAEQGIYEQYF
TRBD1 | TRBJ1-1 | TRBV19 | - | TGTGCCAGTAGTATCCAACCCTGGAGGGGGCTTGTGAACACTGAAGCTTTCTTT | CASSIQPWRGLVNTEAFF
- | TRBJ2-1 | TRBV7-9 | few | TGTGCCAGCAGCTTAGACTTGAATGAGCAGTTCTTC | CASSLDLNEQFF
TRBD2 | TRBJ2-3 | TRBV6-1 | - | TGTGCCAGCAGTGATCCCTTACTAGCGGGAGTGAAAGATACGCAGTATTTT | CASSDPLLAGVKDTQYF
TRBD2 | TRBJ2-7 | TRBV9 | - | TGTGCCAGCAGCGTAGCTGGGGGAGGGCCATACTACGAGCAGTACTTC | CASSVAGGGPYYEQYF
TRBD2 | TRBJ2-1 | TRBV9 | - | TGTGCCAGCAGCGTAGGGAACGGGAGGGAGTACAATGAGCAGTTCTTC | CASSVGNGREYNEQFF
TRBD2 | TRBJ2-1 | TRBV5-4 | few | TGTGCCAGCAGCTTGTCTAGCGGGAGAGATGAGCAGTTCTTC | CASSLSSGRDEQFF
TRBD1 | TRBJ1-2 | TRBV13 | - | TGTGCCAGCAGCTCGACAGGGAGGAGATATGGCTACACCTTC | CASSSTGRRYGYTF
- | TRBJ1-4 | TRBV4-2 | - | TGTGCCAGCAGCCCCAGGGGAGAAAAACTGTTTTTT | CASSPRGEKLFF
TRBD1 | TRBJ2-7 | TRBV5-4 | - | TGTGCCAGCAGCCGATACAGGGGCGAGCAGTACTTC | CASSRYRGEQYF
TRBD2 | TRBJ2-1 | TRBV2 | - | TGTGCCAGCAGTTCCCACGTACTAGCGGGAGGGCCCGGGGAGCAGTTCTTC | CASSSHVLAGGPGEQFF
- | TRBJ2-3 | TRBV27 | - | TGTGCCAGCCCGGAGCCAGATACGCAGTATTTT | CASPEPDTQYF
- | TRBJ1-1 | TRBV9 | - | TGTGCCAGCAGCGACAACCGTAAAGGGGTCAACACTGAAGCTTTCTTT | CASSDNRKGVNTEAFF
TRBD2 | TRBJ2-3 | TRBV19 | - | TGTGCCAGTAGTATAAAGGCTAGCGGGGGGCGCACAGATACGCAGTATTTT | CASSIKASGGRTDTQYF
- | TRBJ1-2 | TRBV19 | - | TGTGCCAGTAGTAACCGGGACTCCTTCTATGGCTACACCTTC | CASSNRDSFYGYTF
- | TRBJ1-1 | TRBV7-2 | - | TGTGCCAGCAGCCCCGTGGGCGACACTGAAGCTTTCTTT | CASSPVGDTEAFF
TRBD1 | TRBJ2-7 | TRBV19 | once | TGTGCCAGCACCGACAGGGAGTACGAGCAGTACTTC | CASTDREYEQYF
- | TRBJ1-2 | TRBV3-1/TRBV3-2 | - | TGTGCCAGCAGCCCGGCGGGGGGACGCTCCTTCTATGGCTACACCTTC | CASSPAGGRSFYGYTF
- | TRBJ2-1 | TRBV29-1 | - | TGCAGCGTTGATTGGGAGAACTCCTACAATGAGCAGTTCTTC | CSVDWENSYNEQFF
TRBD2 | TRBJ2-5 | TRBV28 | - | TGTGCCAGCAGTCTCTATCGGGAGGGCCCGGGAGAGACCCAGTACTTC | CASSLYREGPGETQYF
TRBD1 | TRBJ1-5 | TRBV28 | - | TGTGCCGGGCGTCCAGGGGGCAATAGCAATCAGCCCCAGCATTTT | CAGRPGGNSNQPQHF
- | TRBJ2-6 | TRBV5-1 | - | TGCGCCAGCAGCTTGCAGGCGGGGTCTGGGGCCAACGTCCTGACTTTC | CASSLQAGSGANVLTF
TRBD2 | TRBJ2-5 | TRBV6-5 | - | TGTGCCAGCAGTTACTCAGGGCGGGGGGGTCAAGAGACCCAGTACTTC | CASSYSGRGGQETQYF
- | TRBJ1-4 | TRBV14 | - | TGTGCCAGCAGCCCAAGTAGTAAAAAACTGTTTTTT | CASSPSSKKLFF
TRBD1 | TRBJ1-2 | TRBV25-1 | - | TGTGCCAGCAGCCAACCTGGGACAGGGTGGGGTGGCTACACCTTC | CASSQPGTGWGGYTF
TRBD1 | TRBJ2-2 | TRBV7-8 | - | TGTGCCAGCAGAAGGCAGGGGGCGAGCGGGGAGCTGTTTTTT | CASRRQGASGELFF
- | TRBJ2-2 | TRBV30 | few | TGTGCCTGGAGGGAGGCGCGGGTAGGGGGGGAGCTGTTTTTT | CAWREARVGGELFF
- | TRBJ2-7 | TRBV21-1 | - | TGTGCCAGCAGCCCAGCGGACCTCTCCTACGAGCAGTACTTC | CASSPADLSYEQYF
- | TRBJ1-1 | TRBV5-1 | - | TGCGCCAGCAGCTCCCAGGGTTACACTGAAGCTTTCTTT | CASSSQGYTEAFF
TRBD1 | TRBJ2-2 | TRBV19 | few | TGTGCCAGTAGTCCCCAGACAGGGCCGATGAACACCGGGGAGCTGTTTTTT | CASSPQTGPMNTGELFF
TRBD2 | TRBJ2-1 | TRBV7-2 | - | TGTGCCAGCAGCCGGGCGGGAGGGCCGAATGAGCAGTTCTTC | CASSRAGGPNEQFF
TRBD1 | TRBJ1-2 | TRBV5-1 | - | TGCGCCAGCAGCCCGGGACAGGGGCCACACTATGGCTACACCTTC | CASSPGQGPHYGYTF
TRBD1 | TRBJ1-2 | TRBV6-1 | once | TGTGCCAGCAGTGATCCCGGACAGGCGTTAGATCTTCTACGTGGCTACACCTTC | CASSDPGQALDLLRGYTF
TRBD1 | TRBJ1-2 | TRBV29-1 | few | TGCAGCGTTGAGGACAGGGGGTTGTTTAACTATGGCTACACCTTC | CSVEDRGLFNYGYTF
- | TRBJ1-1 | TRBV6-2/TRBV6-3 | - | TGTGCCAGCAGTTACGGACAGAACACTGAAGCTTTCTTT | CASSYGQNTEAFF
TRBD2 | TRBJ2-7 | TRBV7-2 | - | TGTGCCAGCAGCCCGGGAGGTTGGAACGAGCAGTACTTC | CASSPGGWNEQYF
- | TRBJ2-1 | TRBV29-1 | few | TGCAGCGTCCCAGGGTTCGGCCACAATGAGCAGTTCTTC | CSVPGFGHNEQFF
- | TRBJ2-1 | TRBV21-1 | - | TGTGCCAGCAGCAAAGACCCCGGGACTACTCCTTACAATGAGCAGTTCTTC | CASSKDPGTTPYNEQFF